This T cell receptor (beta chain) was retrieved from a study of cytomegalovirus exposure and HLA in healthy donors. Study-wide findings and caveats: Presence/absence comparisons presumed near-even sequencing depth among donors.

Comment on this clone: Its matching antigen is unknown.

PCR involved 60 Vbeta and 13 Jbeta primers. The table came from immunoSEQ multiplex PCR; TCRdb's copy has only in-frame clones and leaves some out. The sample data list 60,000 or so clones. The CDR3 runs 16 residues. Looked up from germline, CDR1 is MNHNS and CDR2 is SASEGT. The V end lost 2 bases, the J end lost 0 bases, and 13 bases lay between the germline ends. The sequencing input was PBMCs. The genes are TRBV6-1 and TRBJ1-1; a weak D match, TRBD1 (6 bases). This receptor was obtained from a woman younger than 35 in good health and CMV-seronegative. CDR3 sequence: CASSEWAGTLNTEAFF. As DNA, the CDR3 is TGTGCCAGCAGTGAATGGGCCGGGACATTGAACACTGAAGCTTTCTTT.